These 9 T cell receptor beta chains were all obtained from the same sample, sequenced in a study of blood T cell repertoires in COVID-19. Profiled with immunoSEQ multiplex PCR; TCRdb holds only in-frame clones, not every one. The data hold over 140,000 clones, with over 60% observed a single time. Sequencing was done on a sample of peripheral blood. These receptors were obtained from a woman in her fifties or sixties with active or convalescent COVID-19.

Only one count was recorded for this clone. This chain connects TRBV7-8 to TRBJ2-3; no definite D call. There are 12 residues in the CDR3. V was cut by 5 bases and J by 6 bases, with 9 bases left in between. Germline values: CDR1 SGHVS, CDR2 FQNEAQ. In nucleotides, the CDR3 is TGTGCCAGCAGCCCGTACTCGGATACGCAGTATTTT. It codes for CASSPYSDTQYF.

The V gene is TRBV5-4, the J gene TRBJ1-1; 7 bases align to TRBD1. V shed 4 bases, J shed 1 base, and the junction held 4 bases outside the gene matches. The CDR3 has 14 amino acids. Germline CDR1 is SGHNT and CDR2 is YYREEE (reference sequence). CDR3 region: CASSAGDRNTEAFF. CDR3 coding DNA: TGTGCCAGCAGCGCCGGGGACAGGAACACTGAAGCTTTCTTT.

The chain has TRBV5-6 and TRBJ1-4, with D tentatively TRBD1 (6 bases). This CDR3 has 15 residues. V was cut by 0 bases and J by 4 bases, with 10 bases left in between. The V gene's germline CDR1 is SGHDT and CDR2 YYEEEE. DNA for the CDR3: TGTGCCAGCAGCTTGGCCACAGGGCTTAATGAAAAACTGTTTTTT. This sequence encodes CASSLATGLNEKLFF. The whole variable domain, remainder taken from reference TRBV5-6 and TRBJ1-4, is DAGVTQSPTHLIKTRGQQVTLRCSPKSGHDTVSWYQQALGQGPQFIFQYYEEEERQRGNFPDRFSGHQFPNYSSELNVNALLLGDSALYLCASSLATGLNEKLFFGSGTQLSVL.

The J gene is TRBJ1-2, the V gene TRBV28, with D perhaps TRBD1 (6 bases). CDR1 and CDR2 (germline): MDHEN, SYDVKM. CDR3 length: 15 residues. Trimming left V 6 bases short and J 4 bases short, with 18 bases between. CDR3 sequence reads: CASRPLKQGVYGYTF. The CDR3 DNA reads TGTGCCAGCAGGCCCCTAAAACAGGGTGTCTATGGCTACACCTTC.

The V call is TRBV28, the J call TRBJ1-5, with a tentative D call TRBD1 (6 bases). The CDR3 length is 15 residues. Trimming took 4 bases from V and 0 from J, leaving 10 bases between them. Germline CDR1 reads MDHEN; CDR2 reads SYDVKM. CDR3 region: CASSSGGHSNQPQHF. The CDR3 nucleotides are TGTGCCAGCAGTTCGGGGGGCCATAGCAATCAGCCCCAGCATTTT.

This sequence joins TRBV6-5 and TRBJ2-7, with a tentative D call TRBD1 (5 bases). Germline values: CDR1 MNHEY, CDR2 SVGAGI. CDR3 size: 15 residues. Trimming removed 6 bases from V and 2 bases from J, with 17 bases in between. CDR3 sequence reads: CASRDTALSPYEQYF. CDR3 sequence (DNA): TGTGCCAGCAGGGACACTGCTCTGTCACCCTACGAGCAGTACTTC.

In this sample, this clone turned up a few times. The V call is TRBV6-5, the J call TRBJ2-7; 12 nucleotides line up with TRBD2. The junction had 4 bases not matched to a gene; V was cut back by 10 bases and J by 0 bases. CDR1 is MNHEY, CDR2 SVGAGI, per germline. The CDR3 consists of 14 residues. The CDR3 loop is CATGLAGTSYEQYF. The CDR3, as DNA: TGTGCCACCGGACTAGCGGGGACCTCCTACGAGCAGTACTTC.

This chain links TRBV7-9 with TRBJ1-1, with D tentatively TRBD1 (6 bases). V lost 1 base and J lost 1, with 10 bases in between. Germline V CDR1 and CDR2: SEHNR, FQNEAQ (reference sequence). There are 15 residues in the CDR3. The CDR3 DNA follows: TGTGCCAGCAGCTTAGGGCGGGGGCCGAACACTGAAGCTTTCTTT. Its translation is CASSLGRGPNTEAFF.

The chain combines TRBV11-2 with TRBJ2-1, with 13 bases that match TRBD2. J gave up 2 bases and V 5 bases, and 6 bases lay outside the gene matches. Germline loops: CDR1 SGHAT, CDR2 FQNNGV. The CDR3 spans 17 residues. CDR3 nucleotides: TGTGCCAGCAGCCGGGGGACTAGCGGGGCAGCCTACAATGAGCAGTTCTTC. Translation gives CASSRGTSGAAYNEQFF. Full variable domain (remainder filled in from reference TRBV11-2 and TRBJ2-1): EAGVAQSPRYKIIEKRQSVAFWCNPISGHATLYWYQQILGQGPKLLIQFQNNGVVDDSQLPKDRFSAERLKGVDSTLKIQPAKLEDSAVYLCASSRGTSGAAYNEQFFGPGTRLTVL.